Following are 6 T cell receptor beta chains from one sample sequenced in a study of graft-versus-host responses after intestinal transplantation. Each mixed lymphocyte reaction held roughly 200,000 CFSE-labeled responders and roughly 200,000 irradiated violet-dye-labeled stimulators. Assay: immunoSEQ multiplex PCR; the TCRdb copy retains only in-frame clones and omits some. The repertoire holds about 21,000 clones, 30% to 40% seen once, with roughly 10% in the top ten. The material was alloreactive CD8+ T cells from a mixed lymphocyte reaction culture, obtained before intestinal transplant. The subset here: CFSE-low proliferating T cells sorted from approximately 6-day pre-transplant mixed lymphocyte reaction (GvH or HvG direction). The receptors derive from a human patient who received an intestinal transplant.

The chain joins TRBV11-3 to TRBJ2-1; 9 nucleotides agree with TRBD1. Germline CDR1 is SGHNT and CDR2 is YENEEA. After removal of 4 bases from V and 8 bases from J, the junction contained 3 bases not matched to a gene. The CDR3 contains 13 residues. This CDR3 is CASSWTGVDEQFF. The CDR3 DNA sequence: TGTGCCAGCAGCTGGACAGGGGTGGATGAGCAGTTCTTC.

A few counts support this clone. The J gene is TRBJ2-7, the V gene TRBV7-8; a weak D match, TRBD2 (6 bases). The CDR3 consists of 14 residues. CDR1 and CDR2 (germline): SGHVS, FQNEAQ. V lost 2 bases and J 4 bases, leaving 12 bases between the germline ends. The CDR3, as DNA: TGTGCCAGCAGCTTAAACGGGGACTTTTACGAGCAGTACTTC. Its protein product is CASSLNGDFYEQYF. The whole variable domain, filled in from reference TRBV7-8 and TRBJ2-7, reads GAGVSQSPRYKVAKRGQDVALRCDPISGHVSLFWYQQALGQGPEFLTYFQNEAQLDKSGLPSDRFFAERPEGSVSTLKIQRTQQEDSAVYLCASSLNGDFYEQYFGPGTRLTVT.

The CDR3 DNA reads as TGTGCCAGTAGTATAGGTGCTACGGGCTACAATGAGCAGTTCTTC. This encodes CASSIGATGYNEQFF. The J gene is TRBJ2-1, the V gene TRBV19; D is uncertain. The germline V gene has CDR1 LNHDA and CDR2 SQIVND (reference sequence). CDR3 length: 15 amino acids. Between the trimmed V and J ends, which lost 1 base and 3 bases, there was a span of 10 bases.

The chain combines TRBV7-9 with TRBJ1-4; D remains unclear. The CDR3 is made up of 15 amino acids. V lost 5 bases, J lost 5 bases, and 15 bases lay in between. The germline V gene has CDR1 SEHNR and CDR2 FQNEAQ (reference sequence). DNA of the CDR3: TGTGCCAGCAGCCAAGAATTCGGCGGGAATGAAAAACTGTTTTTT. It codes for CASSQEFGGNEKLFF.

The V call is TRBV2, the J call TRBJ1-2; D ambiguous. V lost 1 base and J lost 1, with 10 bases in between. Per the germline V gene, CDR1 is SNHLY and CDR2 is FYNNEI. The CDR3 totals 15 residues. CDR3 bases: TGTGCCAGCAGTGAAGAGGCAGCTTATAACTATGGCTACACCTTC. Protein sequence: CASSEEAAYNYGYTF. The complete variable domain, with remaining parts taken from reference TRBV2 and TRBJ1-2, reads EPEVTQTPSHQVTQMGQEVILRCVPISNHLYFYWYRQILGQKVEFLVSFYNNEISEKSEIFDDQFSVERPDGSNFTLKIRSTKLEDSAMYFCASSEEAAYNYGYTFGSGTRLTVV.

The chain is built from TRBV30 and TRBJ2-1; 8 nucleotides line up with TRBD2. This CDR3 comprises 15 residues. With 1 base clipped from V and 8 bases from J, the junction kept 10 bases outside the gene matches. The germline CDR1 and CDR2 sequences are GTSNPN and SVGIG (reference sequence). The CDR3 protein is CAWSAAWTSRDEQFF. In DNA, the CDR3 is TGTGCCTGGAGTGCCGCTTGGACTAGCAGGGATGAGCAGTTCTTC.